These 25 T cell receptor beta chains share one sample of origin, sequenced in a study of blood T cells in healthy people across ages. Sample-barcoded 5' priming and a J-beta primer mix drove a second PCR of about 6 to 11 cycles. TCRdb reprocessed the 5' RACE reads via MiXCR and lists one record per CDR3 protein. The sample holds 780,000 or so distinct CDR3 sequences, more than 55% seen once. What was sequenced was blood. The receptor set was obtained from a man aged 40-50 years in good health.

In its sample, this clonotype was seen once. The chain couples TRBV6-5 to TRBJ2-3, with D tentatively TRBD1 (5 bases). With 6 bases removed from V and 0 bases from J, the gap between germline ends came to 13 bases. The CDR3 length is 15 residues. The germline CDR1 and CDR2 sequences are MNHEY and SVGAGI. The CDR3: CASRGLGASTDTQYF. The CDR3 DNA sequence: TGTGCCAGCAGGGGGCTAGGAGCTAGCACAGATACGCAGTATTTT.

About this clonotype: Its ends do not fully match the called genes, so a read error is possible. The chain links TRBV6-5 to TRBJ2-5, with 13 bases identical to TRBD2. The CDR3 has 16 amino acids. Looked up from germline, CDR1 is MNHEY and CDR2 is SVGAGI. The CDR3, as DNA: TGTGTCAGCAGTTGGACTAGCGGGAGAGGAGGAGAGACCCAGTACTTC. Translation gives CVSSWTSGRGGETQYF.

This clonotype has just a few counts. The genes are TRBV9 and TRBJ2-3; 9 nucleotides line up with TRBD2. V was clipped by 0 bases and J by 0 bases; unmatched bases: 11. CDR1 and CDR2 from the germline V gene are SGDLS and YYNGEE. The CDR3 consists of 19 residues. The chain's CDR3 is CASSVVAGATLLSTDTQYF. CDR3 nucleotides: TGTGCCAGCAGCGTAGTAGCGGGAGCCACCTTACTTAGCACAGATACGCAGTATTTT.

The chain employs TRBV20-1 and TRBJ1-2; 8 positions agree with TRBD1. The CDR3 length is 12 residues. Trimming at V came to 2 bases and at J to 6 bases, leaving 2 bases not matched to a gene. In germline, CDR1 is DFQATT, CDR2 SNEGSKA (reference sequence). CDR3 sequence: CSARQGAHGYTF. The CDR3 DNA reads as TGCAGTGCTAGACAGGGGGCGCATGGCTACACCTTC.

CDR3 in DNA: TGTGCCAGCAGCAAAACCCCAACAGGGACAGGCCCTAGTTCACCCCTCCACTTT. This sequence encodes CASSKTPTGTGPSSPLHF. The chain is built from TRBV21-1 and TRBJ1-6; the D call in the table, TRBD1, was not verified against the DNA. TRBV21-1 is designated a pseudogene. The CDR3 is 18 amino acids.

This clonotype was seen a single time. This sequence joins TRBV5-1 and TRBJ1-2, with 7 bases matching TRBD1. The trim removed 4 bases at V and 6 bases at J, leaving 6 bases unmatched. The CDR3 covers 13 residues. Looked up from germline, CDR1 is SGHRS and CDR2 is YFSETQ. In DNA form, the CDR3 reads TGCGCCAGCAGCACGACAGGGAGGGATGGCTACACCTTC. This sequence encodes CASSTTGRDGYTF.

The sample holds a few counts of this clonotype. The chain combines TRBV10-3 with TRBJ1-2; D not certain. CDR3 length: 17 amino acids. V lost 2 bases and J 7 bases, leaving 23 bases between the germline ends. Looked up from germline, CDR1 is ENHRY and CDR2 is SYGVKD. The CDR3 sequence: CAISEGEVHNPPFGYTF. Here the CDR3 DNA reads TGTGCCATCAGTGAGGGAGAGGTCCACAACCCACCATTTGGCTACACCTTC.

This clonotype was seen more than once but under ten times. This chain links TRBV5-1 with TRBJ2-5; no reliable D call. This CDR3 has 15 amino acids. Germline V lookup: CDR1 SGHRS, CDR2 YFSETQ. Trimming removed 4 bases from V and 0 bases from J, with 13 bases in between. The CDR3 nucleotides read TGCGCCAGCAGCGACGCTGCCGGGTACCAAGAGACCCAGTACTTC. It encodes CASSDAAGYQETQYF. Based on the CDR3 plus reference TRBV5-1 and TRBJ2-5, the full variable domain is KAGVTQTPRYLIKTRGQQVTLSCSPISGHRSVSWYQQTPGQGLQFLFEYFSETQRNKGNFPGRFSGRQFSNSRSEMNVSTLELGDSALYLCASSDAAGYQETQYFGPGTRLLVL.

This sequence joins TRBV24-1 and TRBJ2-3; 13 bases fit TRBD2. From germline, CDR1 is KGHDR and CDR2 SFDVKD. Trimming cost V 3 bases and J 9 bases; bases outside gene matches: 8. The CDR3 is made up of 16 amino acids. CDR3 protein: CATSDITSGRVRTQYF. The CDR3 DNA is TGTGCCACCAGTGATATAACTAGCGGGAGGGTAAGGACGCAGTATTTT.

This clonotype was seen more than once but under ten times. The chain uses TRBV28 and TRBJ2-7; 9 nucleotides line up with TRBD2. V dropped 6 bases and J dropped 2; count of bases not matched to a gene: 5. The CDR3 runs to 14 residues. The germline V gene has CDR1 MDHEN and CDR2 SYDVKM. The CDR3 coding sequence is TGTGCCAGCAGGCTTAGCGGGAGCACCTACGAGCAGTACTTC. The encoded protein is CASRLSGSTYEQYF.

This clonotype was recorded a few times. V usage is TRBV20-1 and J usage is TRBJ2-7; 10 bases line up with TRBD1. J gave up 6 bases and V 0 bases, and 8 bases lay outside the gene matches. CDR3 length: 15 amino acids. Germline V gives CDR1 DFQATT, CDR2 SNEGSKA (reference sequence). CDR3 nucleotide sequence: TGCAGTGCTAGAGATTTCCCAGGACAGGGGGTCGAGCAGTACTTC. Translation gives CSARDFPGQGVEQYF.

V usage is TRBV12-3 or TRBV12-4 and J usage is TRBJ1-5, with D possibly matching TRBD1 (6 bases). The CDR3 runs 17 residues. Trimming took 4 bases from V and 5 from J, leaving 21 bases between them. The CDR3 DNA follows: TGTGCCAGCAGTTCTGGGGGCGGAGGGCGCGTGTATCAGCCCCAGCATTTT. Amino acids: CASSSGGGGRVYQPQHF.

The CDR3 spells CASSVIGVPTEAFF. CDR3 DNA sequence: TGTGCCAGCAGCGTAATTGGGGTTCCCACTGAAGCTTTCTTT. The chain employs TRBV9 and TRBJ1-1; no clear D gene. The ends were cut back, 1 base at V and 4 bases at J, with 11 bases in the middle. The germline CDR1 and CDR2 sequences are SGDLS and YYNGEE. The CDR3 has 14 amino acids.

This clonotype was seen only a few times. The chain recombines TRBV12-3 or TRBV12-4 with TRBJ2-7; 12 bases agree with TRBD2. After removal of 7 bases from V and 2 bases from J, the junction contained 3 bases not matched to a gene. The CDR3 runs to 14 residues. CDR3 region: CASTLAGGTYEQYF. DNA for the CDR3: TGTGCCAGCACCCTAGCGGGAGGGACCTACGAGCAGTACTTC.

CDR3 protein: CASSGRLAGGYEQYF. The CDR3 DNA reads TGCGCCAGCAGCGGGCGTCTAGCGGGAGGATACGAGCAGTACTTC. The rearrangement joins TRBV5-1 to TRBJ2-7; TRBD2 matches at 11 bases. Germline lookup yields CDR1 SGHRS and CDR2 YFSETQ. J lost 4 bases, V lost 4 bases, and 7 bases had no gene match. CDR3 length: 15 residues.

The J gene is TRBJ1-2, the V gene TRBV25-1, with D possibly matching TRBD1 (5 bases). The CDR3 is 16 amino acids. Trimming left V 1 base short and J 1 base short, with 13 bases between. The V gene's germline CDR1 is MGHDK and CDR2 SYGVNS. Here the CDR3 reads CASSESLGTLNYGYTF. In nucleotides, the CDR3 is TGTGCCAGCAGTGAATCCCTCGGGACCCTTAACTATGGCTACACCTTC.

This clonotype has only a few counts. The chain has TRBV29-1 and TRBJ1-1; the D is unclear. V was cut by 5 bases and J by 1 base, with 8 bases left in between. This CDR3 comprises 12 residues. Per the germline V gene, CDR1 is SQVTM and CDR2 is ANQGSEA. CDR3 amino acids: CSVFSQNTEAFF. CDR3 in DNA: TGCAGCGTTTTCTCACAGAACACTGAAGCTTTCTTT.

As for this clonotype: Relative to the germline gene, one junction end is altered; a read error may explain this. The rearrangement joins TRBV18 to TRBJ1-2; D not resolved. Per the germline V gene, CDR1 is KGHSH and CDR2 is LQKENI. This CDR3 spans 15 amino acids. The CDR3 loop is CANSPLRDPNYGYTF. DNA for the CDR3: TGTGCCAACTCACCCCTCCGGGATCCTAACTATGGCTACACCTTC.

The chain couples TRBV20-1 to TRBJ1-2, with D possibly TRBD1 on 5 matching bases. V lost 0 bases and J lost 6, with 11 bases in between. The CDR3 loop spans 13 amino acids. CDR1 is DFQATT, CDR2 SNEGSKA, per germline (reference sequence). The CDR3 protein is CSARDPWGHGYTF. The DNA for the CDR3 is TGCAGTGCTAGAGATCCGTGGGGACATGGCTACACCTTC.

The chain links TRBV3-1 to TRBJ2-1; no clear D gene. The CDR3 covers 18 residues. The V and J ends lost 1 base and 4 bases respectively, with 20 bases between them. Per the germline V gene, CDR1 is LGHDT and CDR2 is YNNKEL (reference sequence). CDR3 sequence reads: CASSQGQPVFDPYNEQFF. CDR3 DNA: TGTGCCAGCAGCCAAGGCCAGCCGGTGTTCGACCCTTACAATGAGCAGTTCTTC.

V and J are TRBV7-2 and TRBJ2-3; tentative D call: TRBD1 (6 bases). From germline, CDR1 is SGHTA and CDR2 FQGNSA. The CDR3 consists of 17 residues. V was clipped by 5 bases and J by 2 bases, with 20 bases between them. CDR3 in DNA: TGTGCCAGCAGCCCGCGTGGGGGCTCCCTTTTCACAGATACGCAGTATTTT. Amino acid sequence: CASSPRGGSLFTDTQYF.

The chain couples TRBV7-2 to TRBJ2-4, with D maybe TRBD2 (6 bases). The better agreement between TRBJ2-7 and the DNA end casts doubt on the J call. This CDR3 is built from 15 residues. Germline V gene lookup returns CDR1 SGHTA and CDR2 FQGNSA. CDR3 protein: CASSPKWEAYYEQYF. DNA for the CDR3: TGTGCCAGCAGCCCCAAGTGGGAGGCCTACTACGAGCAGTACTTC.

This chain uses TRBV28 with TRBJ2-7; 12 nucleotides align to TRBD2. The end of the DNA fits TRBJ2-5 better, so the J call may be wrong. CDR1 and CDR2 (germline): MDHEN, SYDVKM. CDR3 length: 17 residues. This CDR3 is CASSLLLAGGSGETQYF. CDR3 DNA sequence: TGTGCCAGCAGTTTACTACTAGCGGGAGGATCGGGGGAGACCCAGTACTTC.

A note on this clonotype: At one boundary the junction diverges from the germline segment, which might be a read error. The V gene is TRBV9, the J gene TRBJ2-7; D possibly corresponds to TRBD2 (6 bases). Germline CDR1 SGDLS, CDR2 YYNGEE. This CDR3 region has 16 residues. CDR3 protein: CVSSVGKRGASYEQYF. The CDR3 bases are TGTGTCAGCAGCGTGGGGAAGCGCGGGGCATCCTACGAGCAGTACTTC.

As to this clonotype: A single base separates this from a much larger clone, so it may be a read error. CDR3 coding DNA: TGTGCCAGCAACTCCCCAAGCACAGATACGCAGTATTTT. Translated, it gives CASNSPSTDTQYF. The rearrangement uses TRBV11-2 and TRBJ2-3; D unclear. Germline CDR1 reads SGHAT; CDR2 reads FQNNGV. The V end lost 7 bases, the J end lost 0 bases, and 8 bases lay between the germline ends. The length of the CDR3 is 13 residues.